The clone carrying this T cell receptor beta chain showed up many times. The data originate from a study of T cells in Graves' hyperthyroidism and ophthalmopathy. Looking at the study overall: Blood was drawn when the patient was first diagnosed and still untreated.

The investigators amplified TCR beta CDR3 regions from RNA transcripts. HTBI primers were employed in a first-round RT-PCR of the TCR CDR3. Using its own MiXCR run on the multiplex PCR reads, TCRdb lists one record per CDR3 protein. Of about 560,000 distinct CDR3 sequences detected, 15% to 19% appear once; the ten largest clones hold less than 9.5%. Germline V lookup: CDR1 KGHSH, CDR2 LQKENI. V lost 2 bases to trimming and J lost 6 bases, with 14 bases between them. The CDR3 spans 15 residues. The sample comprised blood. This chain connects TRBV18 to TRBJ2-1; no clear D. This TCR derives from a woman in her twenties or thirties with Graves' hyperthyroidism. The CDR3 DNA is TGTGCCAGCTCACCATCGAGAGGCAGGAGCAATGAGCAGTTCTTC. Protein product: CASSPSRGRSNEQFF.